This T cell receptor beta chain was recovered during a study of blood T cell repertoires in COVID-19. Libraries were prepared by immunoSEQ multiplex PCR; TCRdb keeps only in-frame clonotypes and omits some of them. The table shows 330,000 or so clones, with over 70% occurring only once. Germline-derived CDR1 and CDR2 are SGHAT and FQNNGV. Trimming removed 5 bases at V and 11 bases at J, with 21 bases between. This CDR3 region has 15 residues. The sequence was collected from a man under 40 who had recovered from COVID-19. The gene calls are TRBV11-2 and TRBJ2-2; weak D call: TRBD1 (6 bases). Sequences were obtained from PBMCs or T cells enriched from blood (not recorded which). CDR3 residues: CASSRAFQGHIELFF. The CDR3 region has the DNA TGTGCCAGCAGCAGGGCTTTTCAGGGGCATATTGAGCTGTTTTTT.